This TCR beta chain was captured by sequencing in a study of shared T cell receptors in the human thymus (dated by TCRdb to 2020 to 2023). Some background on the complete study: The study investigated the way shared, self-reactive T-cell receptor alpha chains are produced in the human thymus.

CDR1 and CDR2 (SQVTM, ANQGSEA) derive from the germline V gene. Between the V and J ends, shortened by 4 bases and 1 base respectively, the junction contains 10 bases. Its CDR3 holds 14 amino acids, cysteine through phenylalanine. The sequence is cut down to CDR3 DNA, 42 bases in frame from base 1. As concerns this clone: The antigen it recognizes is unknown. One base away there is no much larger clone; base qualities are not given.

The library came from the immunoSEQ multiplex PCR assay. TCRdb mirrors the immuneACCESS table, restricted to in-frame sequences. Some clones are absent from its copies; in checked studies, under half trace to an unresolved V gene, and the reason for the others is unknown. The table for this sample lists approximately 68,000 clones; 90% to 95% of them were counted only once. The ten most abundant clones make up approximately 0.03% of the sample. The receptor chain draws on TRBV29-1 and TRBJ2-2; the D element might be TRBD1 or TRBD2, as each aligns at 6 bases. The specimen was thymocytes. The TCR comes from a human donor. The CDR3: CSVGGARNTGELFF. The base sequence is TGCAGCGTTGGGGGGGCCCGGAACACCGGGGAGCTGTTTTTT.